The T cell receptor (beta chain) described here comes from a study of response to subunit inactivated influenza vaccine. In regard to this clonotype: Its antigen is still unknown.

MiXCR, run by TCRdb on the RT-PCR reads, gives a single entry per CDR3 protein. The sample lists 650,000 or so distinct CDR3 sequences, around 15% occurring once. Whole-study findings and limits: The study's authors posited that every seasonal influenza vaccination enlists few new T cells.

Germline V CDR1 and CDR2: SNHLY, FYNNEI. This CDR3 has 15 amino acids. The V end lost 6 bases, the J end lost 4 bases, and 18 bases lay between the germline ends. V gene TRBV2 combines with J gene TRBJ2-5; D unclear. The sequenced sample was PBMCs from blood, obtained roughly 2 weeks before vaccination. This sequence originates from a man aged 45-60 years who received an inactivated influenza vaccine. The DNA of the CDR3 is TGTGCCAGCAGATTGTCGATGAAGTCGAGAGAGACCCAGTACTTC. Protein product: CASRLSMKSRETQYF.